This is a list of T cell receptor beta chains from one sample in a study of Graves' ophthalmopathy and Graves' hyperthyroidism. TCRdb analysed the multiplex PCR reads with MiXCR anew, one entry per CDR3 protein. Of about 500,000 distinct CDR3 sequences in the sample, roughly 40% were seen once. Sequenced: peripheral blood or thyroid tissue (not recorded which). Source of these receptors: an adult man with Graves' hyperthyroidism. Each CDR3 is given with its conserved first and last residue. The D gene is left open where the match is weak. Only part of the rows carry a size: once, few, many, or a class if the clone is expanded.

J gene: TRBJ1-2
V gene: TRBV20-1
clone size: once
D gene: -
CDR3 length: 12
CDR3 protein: CSARDPGTGYTF
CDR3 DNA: TGCAGTGCTAGAGATCCCGGGACAGGCTACACCTTC

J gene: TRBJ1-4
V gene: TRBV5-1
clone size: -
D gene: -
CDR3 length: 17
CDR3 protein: CASSLGMADTTNEKLFF
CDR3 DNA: TGCGCCAGCAGCTTGGGGATGGCAGACACAACTAATGAAAAACTGTTTTTT

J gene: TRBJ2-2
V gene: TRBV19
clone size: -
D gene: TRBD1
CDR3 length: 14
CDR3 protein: CASRGQGESGELFF
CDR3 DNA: TGTGCCAGTCGGGGACAGGGGGAGAGCGGGGAGCTGTTTTTT

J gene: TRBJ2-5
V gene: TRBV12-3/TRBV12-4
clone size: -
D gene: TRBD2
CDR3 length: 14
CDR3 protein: CASSILAGGVTQYF
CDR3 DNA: TGTGCCAGCAGTATACTAGCGGGAGGGGTTACGCAGTACTTC

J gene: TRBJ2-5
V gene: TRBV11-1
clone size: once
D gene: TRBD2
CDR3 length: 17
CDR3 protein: CASSELATAGGQETQYF
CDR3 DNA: TGTGCCAGCAGTGAACTAGCCACAGCGGGAGGACAAGAGACCCAGTACTTC

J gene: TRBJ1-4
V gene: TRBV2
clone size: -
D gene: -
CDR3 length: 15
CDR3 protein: CASSLSGSTNEKLFF
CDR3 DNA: TGTGCCAGCAGTTTATCCGGGTCAACTAATGAAAAACTGTTTTTT

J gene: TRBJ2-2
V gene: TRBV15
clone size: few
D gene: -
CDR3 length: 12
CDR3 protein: CATIKVTGELFF
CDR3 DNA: TGTGCCACCATCAAGGTGACCGGGGAGCTGTTTTTT

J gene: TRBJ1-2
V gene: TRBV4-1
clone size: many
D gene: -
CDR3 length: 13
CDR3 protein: CASSHEGNYGYTF
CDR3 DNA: TGCGCCAGCAGCCACGAAGGGAACTATGGCTACACCTTC

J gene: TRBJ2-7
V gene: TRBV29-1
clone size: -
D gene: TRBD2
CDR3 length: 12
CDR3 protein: CSRVAGTNEQYF
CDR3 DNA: TGCAGTCGTGTGGCCGGGACTAACGAGCAGTACTTC

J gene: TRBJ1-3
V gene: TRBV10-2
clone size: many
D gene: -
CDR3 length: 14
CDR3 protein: CASSPGGTGNTIYF
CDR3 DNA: TGCGCCAGCAGTCCGGGGGGTACTGGAAACACCATATATTTT

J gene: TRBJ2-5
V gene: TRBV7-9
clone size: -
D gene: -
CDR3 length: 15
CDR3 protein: CASSFRDFEQETQYF
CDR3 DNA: TGTGCCAGCAGCTTCCGGGACTTCGAACAAGAGACCCAGTACTTC

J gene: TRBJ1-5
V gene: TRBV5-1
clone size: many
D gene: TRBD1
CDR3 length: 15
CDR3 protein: CASSLDTGEYQPQHF
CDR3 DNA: TGCGCCAGCAGCTTGGATACAGGGGAGTATCAGCCCCAGCATTTT

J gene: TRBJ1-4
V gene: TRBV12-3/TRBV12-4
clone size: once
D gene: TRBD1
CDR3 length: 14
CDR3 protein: CASTTGTGTEKLFF
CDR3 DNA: TGTGCCAGCACCACCGGGACAGGGACCGAAAAACTGTTTTTT

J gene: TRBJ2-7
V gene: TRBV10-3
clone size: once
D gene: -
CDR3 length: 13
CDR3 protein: CAIKDLRTYEQYF
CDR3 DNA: TGTGCCATCAAGGACCTGAGAACCTACGAGCAGTACTTC

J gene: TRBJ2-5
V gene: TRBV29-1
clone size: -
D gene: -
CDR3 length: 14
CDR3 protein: CSVETGGYQETQYF
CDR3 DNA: TGCAGCGTTGAGACTGGGGGCTACCAAGAGACCCAGTACTTC

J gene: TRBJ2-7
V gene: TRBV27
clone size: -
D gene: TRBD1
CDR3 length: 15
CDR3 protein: CASSSGRNRGYEQYF
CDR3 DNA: TGTGCCAGCAGTTCGGGGCGGAACAGGGGCTACGAGCAGTACTTC

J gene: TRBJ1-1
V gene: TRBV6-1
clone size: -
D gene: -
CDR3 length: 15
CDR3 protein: CASSAGGIMNTEAFF
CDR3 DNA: TGTGCCAGCAGTGCGGGAGGTATCATGAACACTGAAGCTTTCTTT

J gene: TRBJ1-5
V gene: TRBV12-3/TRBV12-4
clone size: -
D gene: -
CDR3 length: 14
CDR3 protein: CASSPKGRGYEQHF
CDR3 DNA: TGTGCCAGCAGTCCGAAGGGCAGGGGCTACGAGCAGCATTTT

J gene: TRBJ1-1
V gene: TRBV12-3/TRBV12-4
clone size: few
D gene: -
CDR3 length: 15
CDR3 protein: CASSLALRGTTEAFF
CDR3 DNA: TGTGCCAGCAGTTTAGCGCTTCGGGGGACAACTGAAGCTTTCTTT

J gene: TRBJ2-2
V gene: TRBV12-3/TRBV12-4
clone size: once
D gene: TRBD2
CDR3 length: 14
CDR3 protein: CASAWRGGTGGLFF
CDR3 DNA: TGTGCCAGCGCCTGGCGCGGGGGGACCGGGGGGCTGTTTTTT

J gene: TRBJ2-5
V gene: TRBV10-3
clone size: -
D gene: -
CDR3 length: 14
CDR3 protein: CAISELRGGGTQYF
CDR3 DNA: TGTGCCATCAGTGAATTGAGAGGCGGTGGGACCCAGTACTTC

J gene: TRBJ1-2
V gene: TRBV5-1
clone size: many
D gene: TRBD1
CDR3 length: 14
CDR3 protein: CASSFGDRAGGYTF
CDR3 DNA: TGCGCCAGCAGCTTTGGGGACAGGGCGGGTGGCTACACCTTC

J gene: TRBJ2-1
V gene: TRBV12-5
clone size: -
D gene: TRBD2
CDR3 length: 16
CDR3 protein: CASGPGTNSGDNEQFF
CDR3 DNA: TGTGCTAGTGGTCCGGGGACAAATAGCGGGGACAATGAGCAGTTCTTC

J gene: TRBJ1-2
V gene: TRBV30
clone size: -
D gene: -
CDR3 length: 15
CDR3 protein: CAWSNPSGRNYGYTF
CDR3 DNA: TGTGCCTGGAGCAACCCCTCTGGCAGGAACTATGGCTACACCTTC

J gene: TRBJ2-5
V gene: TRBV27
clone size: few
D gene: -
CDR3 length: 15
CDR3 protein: CASSLSGVPWETQYF
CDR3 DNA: TGTGCCAGCAGTTTATCGGGAGTCCCTTGGGAGACCCAGTACTTC

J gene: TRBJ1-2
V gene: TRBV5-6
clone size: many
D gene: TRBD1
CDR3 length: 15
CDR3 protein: CASSSPGQGHYGYTF
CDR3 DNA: TGTGCCAGCAGTTCCCCAGGACAGGGACACTATGGCTACACCTTC

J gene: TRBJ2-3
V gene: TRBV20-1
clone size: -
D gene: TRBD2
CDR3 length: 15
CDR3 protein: CSAPPSGRASGTQYF
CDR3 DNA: TGCAGTGCTCCGCCTAGCGGGAGGGCCTCGGGTACGCAGTATTTT

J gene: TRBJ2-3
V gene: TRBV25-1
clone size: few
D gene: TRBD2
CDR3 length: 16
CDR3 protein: CASSESVAGNTDTQYF
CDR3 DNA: TGTGCCAGCAGTGAATCAGTAGCGGGAAACACAGATACGCAGTATTTT

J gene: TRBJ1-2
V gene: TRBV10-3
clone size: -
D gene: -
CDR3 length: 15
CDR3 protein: CASSEATGPGYGYTF
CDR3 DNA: TGTGCCAGCAGTGAAGCCACCGGTCCCGGGTATGGCTACACCTTC

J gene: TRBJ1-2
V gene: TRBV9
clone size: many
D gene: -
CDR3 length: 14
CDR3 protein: CASSVGGGNYGYTF
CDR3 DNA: TGTGCCAGCAGCGTAGGGGGAGGGAACTATGGCTACACCTTC

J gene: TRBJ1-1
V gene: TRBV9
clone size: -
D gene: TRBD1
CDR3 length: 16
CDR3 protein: CASSVVSQGAGTEAFF
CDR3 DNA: TGTGCCAGCAGCGTAGTAAGTCAGGGGGCGGGGACTGAAGCTTTCTTT

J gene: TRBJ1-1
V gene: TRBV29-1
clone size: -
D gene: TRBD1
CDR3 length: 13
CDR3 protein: CSVRQGVTTEAFF
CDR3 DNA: TGCAGCGTACGACAGGGAGTGACCACTGAAGCTTTCTTT

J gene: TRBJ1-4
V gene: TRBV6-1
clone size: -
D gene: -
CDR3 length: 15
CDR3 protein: CASSEEDRQNEKLFF
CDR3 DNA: TGTGCCAGCAGTGAAGAGGACAGACAAAATGAAAAACTGTTTTTT

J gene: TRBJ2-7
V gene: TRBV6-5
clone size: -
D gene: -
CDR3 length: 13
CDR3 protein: CASSYSNVYEQYF
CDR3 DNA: TGTGCCAGCAGTTACTCGAATGTCTACGAGCAGTACTTC

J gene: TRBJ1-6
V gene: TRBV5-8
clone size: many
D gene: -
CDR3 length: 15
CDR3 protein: CASSSLAGLASPLHF
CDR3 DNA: TGTGCCAGCAGCTCCCTGGCAGGGTTGGCTTCACCCCTCCACTTT

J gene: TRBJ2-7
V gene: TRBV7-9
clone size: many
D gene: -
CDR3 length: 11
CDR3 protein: CASSAYWEQYF
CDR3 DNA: TGTGCCAGCAGCGCCTATTGGGAGCAGTACTTC

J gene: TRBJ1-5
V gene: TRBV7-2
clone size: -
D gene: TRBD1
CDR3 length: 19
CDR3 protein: CASSQEMGTGSLSNRPQHF
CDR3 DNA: TGTGCCAGCAGCCAAGAAATGGGGACAGGTTCACTAAGCAATCGGCCCCAGCATTTT

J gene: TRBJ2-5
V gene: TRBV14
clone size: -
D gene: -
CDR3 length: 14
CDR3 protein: CASSQGRIGETQYF
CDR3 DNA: TGTGCCAGCAGCCAAGGAAGGATCGGGGAGACCCAGTACTTC

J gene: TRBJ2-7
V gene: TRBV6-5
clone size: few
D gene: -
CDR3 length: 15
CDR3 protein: CASSYSGPDPYEQYF
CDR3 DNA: TGTGCCAGCAGTTACTCAGGCCCGGACCCCTACGAGCAGTACTTC

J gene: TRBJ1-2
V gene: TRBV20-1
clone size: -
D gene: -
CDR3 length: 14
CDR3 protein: CSAQSADSNYGYTF
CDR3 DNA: TGCAGTGCTCAATCTGCGGACAGTAACTATGGCTACACCTTC